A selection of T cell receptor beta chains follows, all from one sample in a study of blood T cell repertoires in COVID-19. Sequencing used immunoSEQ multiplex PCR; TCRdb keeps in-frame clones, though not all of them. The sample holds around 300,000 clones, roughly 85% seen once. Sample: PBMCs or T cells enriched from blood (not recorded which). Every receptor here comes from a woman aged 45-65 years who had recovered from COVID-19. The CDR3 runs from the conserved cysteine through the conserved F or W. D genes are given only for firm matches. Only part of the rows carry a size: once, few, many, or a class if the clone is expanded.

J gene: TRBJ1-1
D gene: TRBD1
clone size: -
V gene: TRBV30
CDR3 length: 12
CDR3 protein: CAWTGGITEAFF
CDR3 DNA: TGTGCCTGGACAGGGGGCATCACTGAAGCTTTCTTT

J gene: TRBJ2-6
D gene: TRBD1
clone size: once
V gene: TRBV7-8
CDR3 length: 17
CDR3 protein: CASSLSLTGFGANVLTF
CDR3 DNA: TGTGCCAGCAGCTTATCGTTGACAGGGTTCGGGGCCAACGTCCTGACTTTC

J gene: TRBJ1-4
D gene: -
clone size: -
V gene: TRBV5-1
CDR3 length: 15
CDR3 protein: CASSLGHSTNEKLFF
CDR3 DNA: TGCGCCAGCAGCTTGGGACACTCAACTAATGAAAAACTGTTTTTT

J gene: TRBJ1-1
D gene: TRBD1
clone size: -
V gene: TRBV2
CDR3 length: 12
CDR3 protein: CASSGTGPEAFF
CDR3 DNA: TGTGCCAGCAGTGGGACAGGCCCTGAAGCTTTCTTT

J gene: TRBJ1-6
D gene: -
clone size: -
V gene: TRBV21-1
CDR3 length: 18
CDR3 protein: CASNDELPGQGCCSPLHF
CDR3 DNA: TGTGCCAGCAACGATGAACTACCGGGACAGGGTTGTTGTTCACCCCTCCACTTT

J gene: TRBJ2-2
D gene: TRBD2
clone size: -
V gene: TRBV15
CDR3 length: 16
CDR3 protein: CATSRAGGTNTGELFF
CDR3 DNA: TGTGCCACCAGCAGAGCGGGGGGAACGAACACCGGGGAGCTGTTTTTT

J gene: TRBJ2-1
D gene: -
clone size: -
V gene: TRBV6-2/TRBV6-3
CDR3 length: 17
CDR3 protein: CASSYSRFMSEYNEQFF
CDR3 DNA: TGTGCCAGCAGTTACTCGAGATTTATGAGCGAGTACAATGAGCAGTTCTTC

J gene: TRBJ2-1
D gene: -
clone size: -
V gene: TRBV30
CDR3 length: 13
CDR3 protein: CAWTVRAYNEQFF
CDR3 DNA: TGTGCCTGGACGGTCAGGGCCTACAATGAGCAGTTCTTC

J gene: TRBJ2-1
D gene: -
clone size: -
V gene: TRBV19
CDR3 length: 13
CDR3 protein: CASSVSLDNEQFF
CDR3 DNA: TGTGCCAGTAGTGTCTCACTAGACAATGAGCAGTTCTTC

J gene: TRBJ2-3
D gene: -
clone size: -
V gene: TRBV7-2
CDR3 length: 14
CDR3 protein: CASSTDISTDTQYF
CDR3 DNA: TGTGCCAGCAGCACGGACATCAGCACAGATACGCAGTATTTT

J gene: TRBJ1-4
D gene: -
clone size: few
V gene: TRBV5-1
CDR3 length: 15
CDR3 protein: CASSLIQGTNEKLFF
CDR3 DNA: TGCGCCAGCAGCCTAATACAGGGAACTAATGAAAAACTGTTTTTT

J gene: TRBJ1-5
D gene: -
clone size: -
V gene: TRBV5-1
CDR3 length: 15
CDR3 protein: CASRSGGDSNQPQHF
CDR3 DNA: TGCGCCAGCAGAAGCGGGGGGGATAGCAATCAGCCCCAGCATTTT

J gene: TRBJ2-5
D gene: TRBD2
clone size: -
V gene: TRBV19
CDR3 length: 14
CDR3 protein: CASSIRRTSQTQYF
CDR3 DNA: TGTGCCAGTAGTATCAGAAGGACTAGCCAGACCCAGTACTTC

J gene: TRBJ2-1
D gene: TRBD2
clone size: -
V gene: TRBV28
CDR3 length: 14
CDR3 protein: CASRLAGIYNEQFF
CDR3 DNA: TGTGCCAGCAGATTAGCGGGGATATACAATGAGCAGTTCTTC

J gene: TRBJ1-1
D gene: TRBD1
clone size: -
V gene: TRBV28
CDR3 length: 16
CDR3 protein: CASSLLGTASNTEAFF
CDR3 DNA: TGTGCCAGCAGTTTATTGGGGACAGCCTCGAACACTGAAGCTTTCTTT

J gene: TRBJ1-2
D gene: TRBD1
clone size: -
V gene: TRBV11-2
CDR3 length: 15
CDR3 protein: CASSPGTGGSYGYTF
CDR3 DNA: TGTGCCAGCAGCCCCGGGACAGGGGGATCCTATGGCTACACCTTC

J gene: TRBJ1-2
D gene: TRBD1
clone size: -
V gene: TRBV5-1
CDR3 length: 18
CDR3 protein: CASSLGVTTQGAKFGYTF
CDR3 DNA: TGCGCCAGCAGCTTGGGAGTAACGACGCAGGGGGCGAAGTTTGGCTACACCTTC

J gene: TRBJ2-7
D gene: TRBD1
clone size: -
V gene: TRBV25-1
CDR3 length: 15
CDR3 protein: CASSESGQGTYEQYF
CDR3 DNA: TGTGCCAGCAGTGAATCGGGACAGGGAACCTACGAGCAGTACTTC

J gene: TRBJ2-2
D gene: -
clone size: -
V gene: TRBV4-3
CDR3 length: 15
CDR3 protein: CASSQVNRNTGELFF
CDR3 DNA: TGCGCCAGCAGCCAGGTTAACAGGAACACCGGGGAGCTGTTTTTT

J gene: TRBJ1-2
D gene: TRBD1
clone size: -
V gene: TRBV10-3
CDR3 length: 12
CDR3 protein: CAISPGTAGYTF
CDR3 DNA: TGTGCCATCAGTCCCGGGACAGCCGGCTACACCTTC

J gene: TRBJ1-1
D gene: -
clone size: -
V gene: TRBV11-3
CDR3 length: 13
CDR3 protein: CASSETGNTEAFF
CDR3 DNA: TGTGCCAGCAGCGAAACAGGAAACACTGAAGCTTTCTTT

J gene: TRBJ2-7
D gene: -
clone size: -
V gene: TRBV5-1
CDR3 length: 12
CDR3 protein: CASSLTAYEQYF
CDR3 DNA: TGCGCCAGCAGCTTGACGGCCTACGAGCAGTACTTC